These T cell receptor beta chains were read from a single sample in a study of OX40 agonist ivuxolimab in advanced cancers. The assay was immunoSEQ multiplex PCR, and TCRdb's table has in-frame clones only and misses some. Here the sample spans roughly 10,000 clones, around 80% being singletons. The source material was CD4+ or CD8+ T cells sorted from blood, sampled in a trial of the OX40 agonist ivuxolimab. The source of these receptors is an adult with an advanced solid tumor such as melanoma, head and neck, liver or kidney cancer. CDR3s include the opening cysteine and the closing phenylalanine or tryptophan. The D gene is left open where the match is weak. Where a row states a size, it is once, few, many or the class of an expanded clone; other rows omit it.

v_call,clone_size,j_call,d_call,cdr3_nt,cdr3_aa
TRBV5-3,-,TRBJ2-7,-,TGTGCCAGAAGCTTGCCATGGGACTTCTACTACGAGCAGTACTTC,CARSLPWDFYYEQYF
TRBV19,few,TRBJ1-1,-,TGTGCCAGTAGTATTATCGGTGGGGAACCGAACACTGAAGCTTTCTTT,CASSIIGGEPNTEAFF
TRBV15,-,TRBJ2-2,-,TGTGCCACCAGCAGAGACCGGGTTCTGAACACCGGGGAGCTGTTTTTT,CATSRDRVLNTGELFF
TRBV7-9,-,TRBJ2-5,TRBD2,TGTGCCAGCAGCTTAGGTGGGACTAGTTTTGAAGAGGTCGCGGAGACCCAGTACTTC,CASSLGGTSFEEVAETQYF
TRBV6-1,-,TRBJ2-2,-,TGTGCCAGCAGTGAAGAGGAAGGGAGCACCGGGGAGCTGTTTTTT,CASSEEEGSTGELFF
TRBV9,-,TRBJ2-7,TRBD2,TGTGCCAGCAGCGTAGAGGCAGCGGGGGGATACGAGCAGTACTTC,CASSVEAAGGYEQYF
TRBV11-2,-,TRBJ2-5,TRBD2,TGTGCCAGCAGCTTGGAGACTAGCGGGGACCAAGAGACCCAGTACTTC,CASSLETSGDQETQYF
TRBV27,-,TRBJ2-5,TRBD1,TGTGCCAGCAGTCCATGGACAGGGGCTAACCAAGAGACCCAGTACTTC,CASSPWTGANQETQYF
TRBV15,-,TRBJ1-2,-,-,CATSAPGTGGLGTGYTF
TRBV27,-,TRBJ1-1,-,TGTGCCAGCATTTCAACAGGGGAAGCTTTCTTT,CASISTGEAFF
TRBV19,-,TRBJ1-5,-,TGTGCCAGTGGGGGTCAGCCCCAGCATTTT,CASGGQPQHF
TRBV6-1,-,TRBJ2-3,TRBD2,TGTGCCAGCAGTGAGACTAGCGGGGGGGCCGATACGCAGTATTTT,CASSETSGGADTQYF
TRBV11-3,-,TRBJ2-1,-,TGTGCCAGCAGCCTAGGGGACGGTGAGCAGTTCTTC,CASSLGDGEQFF
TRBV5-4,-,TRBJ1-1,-,TGTGCCAGCAGCTTGCCCGGGAGTAATGAAGCTTTCTTT,CASSLPGSNEAFF
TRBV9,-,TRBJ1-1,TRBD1,TGTGCCAGCAGCCCCGGGTATCGACAGGGGGTGAACACTGAAGCTTTCTTT,CASSPGYRQGVNTEAFF